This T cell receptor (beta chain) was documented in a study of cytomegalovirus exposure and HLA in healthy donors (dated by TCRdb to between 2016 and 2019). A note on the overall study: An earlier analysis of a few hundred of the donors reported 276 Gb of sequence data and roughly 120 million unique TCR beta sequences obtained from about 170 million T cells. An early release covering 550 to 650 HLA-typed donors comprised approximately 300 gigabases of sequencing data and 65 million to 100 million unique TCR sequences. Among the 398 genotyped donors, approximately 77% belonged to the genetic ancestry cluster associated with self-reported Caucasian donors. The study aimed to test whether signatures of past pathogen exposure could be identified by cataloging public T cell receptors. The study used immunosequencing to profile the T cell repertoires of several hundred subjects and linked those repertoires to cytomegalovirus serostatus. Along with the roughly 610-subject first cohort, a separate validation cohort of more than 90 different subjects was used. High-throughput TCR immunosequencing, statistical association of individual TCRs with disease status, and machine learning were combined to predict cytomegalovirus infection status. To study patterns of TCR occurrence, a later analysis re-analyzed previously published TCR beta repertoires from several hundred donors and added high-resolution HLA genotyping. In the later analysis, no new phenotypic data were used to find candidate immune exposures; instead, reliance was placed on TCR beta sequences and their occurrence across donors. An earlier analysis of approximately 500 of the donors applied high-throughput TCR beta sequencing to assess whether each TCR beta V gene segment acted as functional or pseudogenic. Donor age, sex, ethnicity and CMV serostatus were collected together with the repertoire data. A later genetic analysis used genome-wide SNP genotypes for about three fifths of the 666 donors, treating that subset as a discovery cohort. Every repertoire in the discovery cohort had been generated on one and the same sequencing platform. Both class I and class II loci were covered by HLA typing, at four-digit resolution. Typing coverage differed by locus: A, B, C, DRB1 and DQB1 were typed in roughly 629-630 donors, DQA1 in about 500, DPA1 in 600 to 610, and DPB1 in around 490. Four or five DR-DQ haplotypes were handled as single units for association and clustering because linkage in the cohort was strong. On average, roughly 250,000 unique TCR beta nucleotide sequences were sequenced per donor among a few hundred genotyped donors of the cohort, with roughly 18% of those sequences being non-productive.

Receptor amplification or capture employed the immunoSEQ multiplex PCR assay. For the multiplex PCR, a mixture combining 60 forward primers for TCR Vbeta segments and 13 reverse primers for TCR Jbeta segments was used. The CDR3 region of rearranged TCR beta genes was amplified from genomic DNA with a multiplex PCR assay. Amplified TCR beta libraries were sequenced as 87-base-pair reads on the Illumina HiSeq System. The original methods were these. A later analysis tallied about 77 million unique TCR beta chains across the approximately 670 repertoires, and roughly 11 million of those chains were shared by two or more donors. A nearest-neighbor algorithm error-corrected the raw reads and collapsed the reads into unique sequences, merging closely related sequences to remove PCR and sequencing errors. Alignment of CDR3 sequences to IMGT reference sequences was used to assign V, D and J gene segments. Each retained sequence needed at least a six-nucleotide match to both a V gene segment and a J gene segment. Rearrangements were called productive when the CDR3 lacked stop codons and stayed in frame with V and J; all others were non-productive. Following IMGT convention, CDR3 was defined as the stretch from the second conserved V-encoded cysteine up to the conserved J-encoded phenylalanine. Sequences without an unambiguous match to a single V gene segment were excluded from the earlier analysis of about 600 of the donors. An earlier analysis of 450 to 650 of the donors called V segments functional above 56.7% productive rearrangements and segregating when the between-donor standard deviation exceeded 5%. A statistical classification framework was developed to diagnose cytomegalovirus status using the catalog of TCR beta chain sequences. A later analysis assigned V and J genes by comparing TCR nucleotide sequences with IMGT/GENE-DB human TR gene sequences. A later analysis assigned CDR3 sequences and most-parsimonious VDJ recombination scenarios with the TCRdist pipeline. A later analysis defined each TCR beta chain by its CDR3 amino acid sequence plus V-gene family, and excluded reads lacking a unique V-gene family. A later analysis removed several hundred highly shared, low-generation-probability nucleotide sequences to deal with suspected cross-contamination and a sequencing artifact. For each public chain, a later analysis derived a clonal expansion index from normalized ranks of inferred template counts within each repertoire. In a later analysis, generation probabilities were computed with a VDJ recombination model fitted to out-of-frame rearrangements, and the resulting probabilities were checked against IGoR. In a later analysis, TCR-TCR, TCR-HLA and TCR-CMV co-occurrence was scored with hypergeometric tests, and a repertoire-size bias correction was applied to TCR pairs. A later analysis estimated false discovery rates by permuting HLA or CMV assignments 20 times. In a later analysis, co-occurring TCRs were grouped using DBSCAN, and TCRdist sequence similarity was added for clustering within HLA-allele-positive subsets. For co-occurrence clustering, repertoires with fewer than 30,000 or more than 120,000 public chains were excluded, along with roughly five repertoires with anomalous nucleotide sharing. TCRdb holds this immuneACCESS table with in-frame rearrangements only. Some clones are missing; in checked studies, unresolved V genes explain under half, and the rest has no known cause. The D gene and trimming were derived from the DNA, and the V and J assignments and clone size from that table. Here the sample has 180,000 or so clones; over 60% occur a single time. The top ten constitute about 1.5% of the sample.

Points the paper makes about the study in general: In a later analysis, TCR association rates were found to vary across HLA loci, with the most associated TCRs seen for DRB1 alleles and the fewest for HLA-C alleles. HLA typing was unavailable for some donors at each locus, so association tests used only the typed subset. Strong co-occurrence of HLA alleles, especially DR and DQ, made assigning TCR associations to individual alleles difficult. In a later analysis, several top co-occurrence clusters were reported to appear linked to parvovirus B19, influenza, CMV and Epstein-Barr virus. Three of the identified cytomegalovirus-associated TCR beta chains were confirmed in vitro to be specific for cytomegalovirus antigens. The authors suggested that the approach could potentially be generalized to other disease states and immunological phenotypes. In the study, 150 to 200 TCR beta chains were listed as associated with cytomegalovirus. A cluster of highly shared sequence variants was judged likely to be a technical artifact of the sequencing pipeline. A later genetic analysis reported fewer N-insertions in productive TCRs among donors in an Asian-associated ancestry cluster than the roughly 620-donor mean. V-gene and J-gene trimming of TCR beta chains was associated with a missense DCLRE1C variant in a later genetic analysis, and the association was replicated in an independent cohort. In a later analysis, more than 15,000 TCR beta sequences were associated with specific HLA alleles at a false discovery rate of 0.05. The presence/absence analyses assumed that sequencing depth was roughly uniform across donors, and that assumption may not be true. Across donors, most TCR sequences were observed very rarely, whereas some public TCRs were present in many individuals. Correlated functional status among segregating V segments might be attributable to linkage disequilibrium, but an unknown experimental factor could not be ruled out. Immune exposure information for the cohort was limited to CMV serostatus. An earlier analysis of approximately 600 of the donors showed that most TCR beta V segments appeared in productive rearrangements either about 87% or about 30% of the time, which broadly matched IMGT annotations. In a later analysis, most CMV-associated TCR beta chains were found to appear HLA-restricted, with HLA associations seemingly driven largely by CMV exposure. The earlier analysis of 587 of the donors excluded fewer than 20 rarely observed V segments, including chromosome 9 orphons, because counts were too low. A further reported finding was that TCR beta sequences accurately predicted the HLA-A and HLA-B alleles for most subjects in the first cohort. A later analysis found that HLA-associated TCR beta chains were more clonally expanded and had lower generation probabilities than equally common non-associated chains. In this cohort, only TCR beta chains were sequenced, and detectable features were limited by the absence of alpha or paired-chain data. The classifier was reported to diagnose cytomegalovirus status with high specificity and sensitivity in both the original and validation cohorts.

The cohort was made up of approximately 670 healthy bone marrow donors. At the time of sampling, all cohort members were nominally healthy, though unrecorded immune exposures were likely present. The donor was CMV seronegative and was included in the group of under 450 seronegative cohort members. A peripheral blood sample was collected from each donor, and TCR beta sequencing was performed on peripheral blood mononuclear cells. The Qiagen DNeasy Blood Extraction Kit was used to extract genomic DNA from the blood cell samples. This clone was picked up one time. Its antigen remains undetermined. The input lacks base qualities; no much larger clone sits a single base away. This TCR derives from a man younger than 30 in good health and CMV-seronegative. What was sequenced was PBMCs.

The bases are TGCAGCGTGGGGACAGGGGGAGGCCGTCAAGAGACCCAGTACTTC. This gives the protein CSVGTGGGRQETQYF. The sequence is built from TRBV29-1 and TRBJ2-5; TRBD1 lines up with 11 middle nucleotides. Spanning cysteine to phenylalanine, the CDR3 consists of 15 amino acids. Kept here is only the CDR3 DNA, which spans 45 bases and is read in frame from base 1. Relative to germline, V is missing 6 bases and J is missing 2 bases, with 8 bases of the junction outside any gene match. The germline V gene supplies CDR1 SQVTM and CDR2 ANQGSEA.